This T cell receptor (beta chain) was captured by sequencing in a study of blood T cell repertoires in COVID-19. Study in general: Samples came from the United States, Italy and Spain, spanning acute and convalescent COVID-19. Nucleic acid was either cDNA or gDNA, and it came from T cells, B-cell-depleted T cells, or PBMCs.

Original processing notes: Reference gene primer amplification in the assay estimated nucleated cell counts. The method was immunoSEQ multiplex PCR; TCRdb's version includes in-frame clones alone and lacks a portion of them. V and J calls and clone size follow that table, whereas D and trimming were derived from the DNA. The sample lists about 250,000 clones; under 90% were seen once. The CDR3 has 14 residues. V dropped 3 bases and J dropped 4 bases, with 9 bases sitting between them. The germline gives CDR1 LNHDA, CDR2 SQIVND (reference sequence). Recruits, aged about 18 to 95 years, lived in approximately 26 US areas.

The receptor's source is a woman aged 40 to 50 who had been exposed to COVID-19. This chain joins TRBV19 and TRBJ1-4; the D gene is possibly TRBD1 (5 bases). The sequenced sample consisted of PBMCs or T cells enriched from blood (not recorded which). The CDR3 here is CASSIGTFNEKLFF. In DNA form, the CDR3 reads TGTGCCAGTAGTATTGGGACTTTTAATGAAAAACTGTTTTTT.